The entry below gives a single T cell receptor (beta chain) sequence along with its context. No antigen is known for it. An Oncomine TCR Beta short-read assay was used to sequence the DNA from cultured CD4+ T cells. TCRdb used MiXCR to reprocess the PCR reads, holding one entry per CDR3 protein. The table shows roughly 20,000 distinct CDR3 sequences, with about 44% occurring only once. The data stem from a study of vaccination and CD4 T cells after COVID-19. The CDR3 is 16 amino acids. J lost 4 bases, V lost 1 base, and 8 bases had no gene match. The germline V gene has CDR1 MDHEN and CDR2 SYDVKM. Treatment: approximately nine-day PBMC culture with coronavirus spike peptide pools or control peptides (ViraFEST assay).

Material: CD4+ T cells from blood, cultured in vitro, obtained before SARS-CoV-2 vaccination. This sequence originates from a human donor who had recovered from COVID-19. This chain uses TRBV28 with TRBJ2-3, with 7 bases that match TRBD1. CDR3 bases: TGTGCCAGCAGTTTATCCCCAGGGGGTAGTCCAGATACGCAGTATTTT. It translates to CASSLSPGGSPDTQYF.